This T cell receptor (beta chain) stems from a study of T-cell memory formation after mild COVID-19. Overall study results and limits: Second-wave clones reaching peak frequency on day 37 lacked confirmed SARS-CoV-2 specificity.

TCRdb redid the calling of the 5' RACE reads with MiXCR, one entry per CDR3 protein. Here the sample spans around 340,000 distinct CDR3 sequences, roughly an eighth being singletons. Notes on this clonotype: The target antigen is unknown.

Trimming at V came to 0 bases and at J to 4 bases, leaving 4 bases not matched to a gene. Germline CDR1 reads SGDLS; CDR2 reads YYNGEE. The CDR3 extends over 15 amino acids. V usage is TRBV9 and J usage is TRBJ2-5; 9 bases match TRBD2. The TCR was taken from a man aged 18 to 35 who had mild COVID-19 (a few samples of this study predate the infection). Cell type and time point are not known. The sequencing sample was made of PBMCs or a T cell subset sorted from them (not recorded which). As DNA, the CDR3 is TGTGCCAGCAGCGTAGCTCGCGGGGGGGCAGAGACCCAGTACTTC. Its translation is CASSVARGGAETQYF.